These 29 T cell receptor beta chains were sequenced from one sample in a study of T cell responses to AZD1222 COVID-19 vaccine. Measured with immunoSEQ multiplex PCR; TCRdb has only the in-frame clones, and not every one. The repertoire consists of 210,000 or so clones, with approximately 94% occurring once and the leading ten covering roughly 1.8%. The specimen comprised peripheral blood, sampled 28 days after the second dose of the MenACWY control vaccine. These receptors originate from an adult who received the MenACWY meningococcal vaccine as a control.

The gene calls are TRBV19 and TRBJ1-1, with D possibly matching TRBD1 (6 bases). The V gene lost 6 bases and the J gene lost 3 bases, with 20 bases spanning the gap. There are 16 residues in the CDR3. The germline V gene has CDR1 LNHDA and CDR2 SQIVND (reference sequence). The CDR3 DNA reads TGTGCCAGTAGAAGGGGGGCAGGTTCGTACGACACTGAAGCTTTCTTT. It specifies CASRRGAGSYDTEAFF.

Here the CDR3 reads CASSILPGGRYEQYF. DNA for the CDR3: TGTGCCAGTAGTATACTCCCCGGGGGCAGGTACGAGCAGTACTTC. The genes are TRBV19 and TRBJ2-7; D possibly matches TRBD1 or TRBD2 (6 bases each). Trimming took off 2 bases at V and 4 bases at J, with 15 bases between the two ends. The CDR3 sequence is 15 residues long. Germline loops: CDR1 LNHDA, CDR2 SQIVND (reference sequence).

The chain is built from TRBV7-8 and TRBJ1-6, with D maybe TRBD1 (6 bases). Germline-derived CDR1 and CDR2 are SGHVS and FQNEAQ. V was cut by 0 bases and J by 7 bases, with 7 bases left in between. This CDR3 has 14 residues. As DNA, the CDR3 is TGTGCCAGCAGCTTAGCGCAGGGGAATTCACCCCTCCACTTT. Amino acid sequence: CASSLAQGNSPLHF.

This chain connects TRBV6-2 or TRBV6-3 to TRBJ2-7, with D unresolved. CDR3 size: 13 residues. V was trimmed by 3 bases and J by 6 bases, leaving 12 bases between them. Germline V gene sequence: CDR1 MNHEY, CDR2 SVGEGT. This chain's CDR3 is CASSYFNFREQYF. In DNA, the CDR3 is TGTGCCAGCAGTTATTTTAACTTCCGCGAGCAGTACTTC.

The chain links TRBV5-1 to TRBJ2-7; D is unclear. The CDR3 length is 14 residues. The germline gives CDR1 SGHRS, CDR2 YFSETQ. Trimming pared 0 bases from V and 3 bases from J, leaving 10 bases between. This chain's CDR3 is CASSLEGKLYEQYF. CDR3 nucleotide sequence: TGCGCCAGCAGCTTGGAAGGGAAACTCTACGAGCAGTACTTC.

This clone came up a few times. The J gene is TRBJ2-5, the V gene TRBV6-5, with 11 bases fitting TRBD1. The CDR3 runs to 14 residues. Germline CDR1 is MNHEY and CDR2 is SVGAGI. J lost 2 bases, V lost 8 bases, and 4 bases had no gene match. The CDR3 DNA reads as TGTGCCAGCTCCCGGGACAGGGGGCAAGAGACCCAGTACTTC. Translating it yields CASSRDRGQETQYF.

The CDR3 loop is CASRGDRGLGGELFF. CDR3 in DNA: TGTGCCAGCAGAGGGGACAGGGGGCTCGGCGGGGAGCTGTTTTTT. The chain recombines TRBV7-9 with TRBJ2-2; TRBD1 agrees at 12 bases. Unmatched junction bases numbered 6, after V lost 6 bases and J lost 7 bases. Per the germline V gene, CDR1 is SEHNR and CDR2 is FQNEAQ (reference sequence). CDR3 length equals 15 residues. Based on the CDR3 plus reference TRBV7-9 and TRBJ2-2, the full variable domain is DTGVSQNPRHKITKRGQNVTFRCDPISEHNRLYWYRQTLGQGPEFLTYFQNEAQLEKSRLLSDRFSAERPKGSFSTLEIQRTEQGDSAMYLCASRGDRGLGGELFFGEGSRLTVL.

This chain joins TRBV28 and TRBJ1-3; the D is unclear. V was trimmed by 5 bases and J by 0 bases, leaving 8 bases between them. This CDR3 spans 14 amino acids. Germline assignment: CDR1 MDHEN and CDR2 SYDVKM. As DNA, the CDR3 is TGTGCCAGCAGTCTCGACCGCTCTGGAAACACCATATATTTT. Protein sequence: CASSLDRSGNTIYF.

This chain connects TRBV5-4 to TRBJ1-5, with D possibly TRBD1 on 5 matching bases. V lost 3 bases and J 6 bases, leaving 16 bases between the germline ends. Per the germline V gene, CDR1 is SGHNT and CDR2 is YYREEE (reference sequence). CDR3 length: 15 amino acids. This CDR3 is CASSWGGRRGQPQHF. The CDR3 nucleotides are TGTGCCAGCAGCTGGGGAGGTCGGAGGGGTCAGCCCCAGCATTTT.

This chain joins TRBV9 and TRBJ2-3, with D possibly TRBD2 on 6 matching bases. CDR1 and CDR2 (germline): SGDLS, YYNGEE. The germline V and J ends were trimmed by 2 bases and 0 bases, with 10 bases remaining between them. CDR3 length: 15 amino acids. CDR3 loop: CASSVSAGSTDTQYF. The CDR3 DNA reads as TGTGCCAGCAGCGTTAGTGCGGGAAGCACAGATACGCAGTATTTT.

J is TRBJ1-1 and V is TRBV7-9, with a tentative D call TRBD1 (5 bases). Trimming shortened V by 1 base and J by 11 bases, and 14 bases separated the two germline ends. CDR3 length: 13 residues. Per germline, CDR1 SEHNR and CDR2 FQNEAQ (reference sequence). CDR3 bases: TGTGCCAGCAGCTTAGGCAGTCGCGGGACGGCTTTCTTT. Amino acids: CASSLGSRGTAFF.

The chain recombines TRBV2 with TRBJ2-5, with D perhaps assigned TRBD1 or TRBD2 (5 bases each). V lost 6 bases and J lost 2, with 13 bases in between. The CDR3 runs 14 residues. The germline V gene encodes CDR1 SNHLY and CDR2 FYNNEI. The CDR3 nucleotides read TGTGCCAGCAGCTCCCGGGACGGACAAGAGACCCAGTACTTC. Encoded protein: CASSSRDGQETQYF.

The chain has TRBV14 and TRBJ1-2; no reliable D call. The germline CDR1 and CDR2 sequences are SGHDN and FVKESK. V was trimmed by 0 bases and J by 4 bases, leaving 15 bases between them. The CDR3 has 16 amino acids. The CDR3 DNA reads TGTGCCAGCAGCCAAGACGGTCTGGGATCTGGCTATGGCTACACCTTC. Amino acid sequence: CASSQDGLGSGYGYTF.

The rearrangement uses TRBV4-1 and TRBJ2-1; TRBD1 agrees at 10 bases. Germline-derived CDR1 and CDR2 are MGHRA and YSYEKL. V trimming: 0 bases; J trimming: 5 bases; junction bases outside the gene matches: 4. CDR3 size: 16 residues. In DNA, the CDR3 is TGCGCCAGCAGCCAAGATCTGACAGGGGGCCACAATGAGCAGTTCTTC. Translation gives CASSQDLTGGHNEQFF.

J is TRBJ1-2 and V is TRBV10-3, with 8 nucleotides matching TRBD1. J lost 6 bases, V lost 6 bases, and 9 bases had no gene match. This CDR3 is 14 amino acids long. Germline lookup yields CDR1 ENHRY and CDR2 SYGVKD. CDR3 amino acids: CAIRQGTGTDGYTF. CDR3 in DNA: TGTGCCATCAGGCAAGGGACAGGCACAGATGGCTACACCTTC.

V is TRBV5-4 and J is TRBJ1-2; maybe TRBD1 (5 bases). Germline values: CDR1 SGHNT, CDR2 YYREEE (reference sequence). Deletions cut 3 bases from V and 5 bases from J, with 20 bases between. The CDR3 has 16 amino acids. CDR3 DNA sequence: TGTGCCAGCAGCTCCCCCCCCTATTCGGGGCCATATGGCTACACCTTC. Translation: CASSSPPYSGPYGYTF.

The genes are TRBV4-2 and TRBJ2-1; maybe TRBD2 (5 bases). Trimming took off 4 bases at V and 5 bases at J, with 9 bases between the two ends. This CDR3 spans 13 amino acids. CDR1 and CDR2 from the germline V gene are LGHNA and YNFKEQ. The CDR3 here is CASSRGLDNEQFF. The CDR3 coding sequence is TGTGCCAGCAGCCGAGGACTTGACAATGAGCAGTTCTTC.

Note on this clone: Mismatch with germline at one junction end may stem from a read error. Within the sample, other DNA sequences also encode this same CDR3. The chain has TRBV7-3 and TRBJ1-2; 7 nucleotides align to TRBD1. There are 14 residues in the CDR3. The germline CDR1 and CDR2 sequences are SGHTA and FQGTGA. CDR3 loop: CASSLTGTDYGYTF. The CDR3 region has the DNA TGTGCCAGCAGCCTAACCGGGACAGACTATGGCTACACCTTC.

This chain links TRBV24-1 with TRBJ1-5, with unresolved D. Germline CDR1 KGHDR, CDR2 SFDVKD. The CDR3 totals 12 residues. V gave up 9 bases and J gave up 5 bases, with 10 bases separating them. The CDR3 loop reads CATGGADQPQHF. CDR3 nucleotides: TGTGCCACCGGTGGAGCGGATCAGCCCCAGCATTTT.

V is TRBV10-3 and J is TRBJ2-7, with a possible D match to TRBD1 (5 bases). The CDR3 consists of 14 residues. The germline gives CDR1 ENHRY, CDR2 SYGVKD. V lost 5 bases, J lost 4 bases, and 15 bases lay in between. The CDR3 protein is CAISQGTVTYEQYF. The CDR3 coding sequence is TGTGCCATCAGTCAGGGAACCGTAACTTACGAGCAGTACTTC.

This clone showed up just once. The chain links TRBV5-1 to TRBJ2-1; a weak D match, TRBD1 (6 bases). CDR1 and CDR2 from the germline V gene are SGHRS and YFSETQ. Trimming pared 5 bases from V and 7 bases from J, leaving 22 bases between. CDR3 length: 16 residues. The CDR3 nucleotides read TGCGCCAGCAGTTTTGGTTGGGCAGGGGAGCGAAATGAGCAGTTCTTC. This codes for CASSFGWAGERNEQFF.

This clone was observed once. The chain carries TRBV29-1 and TRBJ2-7, with 8 bases lining up with TRBD1. This CDR3 region has 12 residues. The ends lost 7 bases at V and 3 bases at J; junction bases unmatched: 5. The germline gives CDR1 SQVTM, CDR2 ANQGSEA. The CDR3 region is CSATGEHYEQYF. The CDR3 region has the DNA TGCAGCGCGACAGGGGAACACTACGAGCAGTACTTC.

The V and J genes are TRBV6-5 and TRBJ2-3; D possibly corresponds to TRBD2 (7 bases). V was pared by 4 bases and J by 5 bases, with 16 bases between. In germline, CDR1 is MNHEY, CDR2 SVGAGI. The CDR3 contains 15 residues. This CDR3 is CASSWRGGAKDTQYF. The CDR3 region has the DNA TGTGCCAGCAGTTGGAGGGGGGGGGCCAAAGATACGCAGTATTTT.

This clone appeared a single time. The CDR3 sequence is CASSLLRTSGAGGELFF. The CDR3 DNA is TGTGCCAGCAGCCTGCTTAGGACTAGCGGGGCTGGCGGGGAGCTGTTTTTT. The gene calls are TRBV4-2 and TRBJ2-2; TRBD2 matches 12 bases. The ends lost 4 bases at V and 7 bases at J; junction bases unmatched: 10. Germline V gives CDR1 LGHNA, CDR2 YNFKEQ. The CDR3 is 17 residues long.

DNA for the CDR3: TGTGCCAGCAGCCAAGACCTACTGACAGGGCGGTTCGAGACCCAGTACTTC. Translation: CASSQDLLTGRFETQYF. The rearrangement joins TRBV4-2 to TRBJ2-5; 7 positions agree with TRBD1. This CDR3 is 17 amino acids long. Trimming at V came to 0 bases and at J to 5 bases, leaving 12 bases not matched to a gene. From germline, CDR1 is LGHNA and CDR2 YNFKEQ.

A few counts support this clone. The V gene is TRBV18, the J gene TRBJ2-1; D remains ambiguous. Germline assignment: CDR1 KGHSH and CDR2 LQKENI. V lost 2 bases to trimming and J lost 5 bases, with 13 bases between them. The CDR3 contains 15 residues. CDR3 sequence reads: CASSPTFGRDNEQFF. The CDR3 region has the DNA TGTGCCAGCTCACCAACTTTTGGCCGGGACAATGAGCAGTTCTTC.

The chain has TRBV9 and TRBJ2-1; D possibly corresponds to TRBD2 (6 bases). The V end was cut by 4 bases, the J end by 6 bases, with 20 bases between. This CDR3 comprises 16 residues. Germline V gene data show CDR1 as SGDLS and CDR2 as YYNGEE. In DNA, the CDR3 is TGTGCCAGCAGCCCCCACGTCGGAGGGGTGGGCAATGAGCAGTTCTTC. This sequence encodes CASSPHVGGVGNEQFF.

The rearrangement uses TRBV5-4 and TRBJ2-5; 10 nucleotides line up with TRBD2. CDR3 size: 15 residues. V gave up 1 base and J gave up 5 bases; unmatched junction bases: 5. Per germline, CDR1 SGHNT and CDR2 YYREEE (reference sequence). CDR3 nucleotides: TGTGCCAGCAGCTTGCGGGGTAGCGGGAGGGAGACCCAGTACTTC. This translates into CASSLRGSGRETQYF.

This chain joins TRBV28 and TRBJ1-6; D gene uncertain. Trimming shortened V by 4 bases and J by 8 bases, and 18 bases separated the two germline ends. The CDR3 covers 16 residues. Germline CDR1 MDHEN, CDR2 SYDVKM. CDR3 residues: CASSSPVDASYSPLHF. The CDR3 bases are TGTGCCAGCAGTTCCCCTGTCGATGCGTCGTATTCACCCCTCCACTTT.